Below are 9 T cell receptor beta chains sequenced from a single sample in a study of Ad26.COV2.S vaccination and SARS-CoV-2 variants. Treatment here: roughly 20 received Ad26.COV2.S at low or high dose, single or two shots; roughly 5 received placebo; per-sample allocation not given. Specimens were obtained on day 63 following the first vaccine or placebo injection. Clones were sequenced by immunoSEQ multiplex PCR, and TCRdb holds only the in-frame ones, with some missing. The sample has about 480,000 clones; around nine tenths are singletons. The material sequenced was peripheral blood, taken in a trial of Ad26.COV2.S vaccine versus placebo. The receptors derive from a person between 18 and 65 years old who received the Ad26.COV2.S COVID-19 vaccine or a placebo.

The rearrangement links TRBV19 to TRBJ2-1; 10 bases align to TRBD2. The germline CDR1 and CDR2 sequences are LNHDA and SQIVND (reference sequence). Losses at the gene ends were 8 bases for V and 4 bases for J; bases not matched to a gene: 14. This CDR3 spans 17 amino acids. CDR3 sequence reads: CASRSSSGRASYNEQFF. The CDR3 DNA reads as TGTGCCAGTCGTAGTTCGAGCGGGAGGGCCTCTTACAATGAGCAGTTCTTC.

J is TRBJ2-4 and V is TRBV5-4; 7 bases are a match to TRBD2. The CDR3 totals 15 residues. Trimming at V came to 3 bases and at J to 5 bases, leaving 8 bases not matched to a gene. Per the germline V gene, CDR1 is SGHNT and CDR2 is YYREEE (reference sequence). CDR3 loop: CASSYKSGAQNIQYF. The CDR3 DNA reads TGTGCCAGCAGCTATAAGAGCGGGGCCCAAAACATTCAGTACTTC.

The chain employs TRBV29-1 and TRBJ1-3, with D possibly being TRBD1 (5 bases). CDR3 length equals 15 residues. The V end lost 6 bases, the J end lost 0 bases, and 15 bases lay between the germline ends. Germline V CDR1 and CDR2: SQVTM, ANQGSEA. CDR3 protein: CSVARTGSSGNTIYF. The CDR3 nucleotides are TGCAGCGTGGCCCGAACAGGCTCCTCTGGAAACACCATATATTTT.

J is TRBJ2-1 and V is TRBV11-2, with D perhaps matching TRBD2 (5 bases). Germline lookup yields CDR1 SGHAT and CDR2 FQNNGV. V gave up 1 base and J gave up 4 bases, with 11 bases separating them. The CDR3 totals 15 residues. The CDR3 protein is CASSLGPGRYNEQFF. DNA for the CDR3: TGTGCCAGCAGCTTAGGACCGGGAAGGTACAATGAGCAGTTCTTC. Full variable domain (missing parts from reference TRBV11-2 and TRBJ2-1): EAGVAQSPRYKIIEKRQSVAFWCNPISGHATLYWYQQILGQGPKLLIQFQNNGVVDDSQLPKDRFSAERLKGVDSTLKIQPAKLEDSAVYLCASSLGPGRYNEQFFGPGTRLTVL.

CDR3 nucleotides: TGTGCCAGCAGTAGGGGACGGTTGAACACTGAAGCTTTCTTT. Translation: CASSRGRLNTEAFF. The rearrangement uses TRBV6-5 and TRBJ1-1; maybe TRBD1 (5 bases). This CDR3 contains 14 residues. The V and J ends lost 5 bases and 0 bases respectively, with 10 bases between them. Germline assignment: CDR1 MNHEY and CDR2 SVGAGI.

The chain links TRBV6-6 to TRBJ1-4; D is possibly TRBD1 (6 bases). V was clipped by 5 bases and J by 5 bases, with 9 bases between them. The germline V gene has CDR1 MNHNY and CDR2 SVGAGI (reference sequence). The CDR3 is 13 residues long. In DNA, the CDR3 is TGTGCCAGCAGTAATGACAGGAATGAAAAACTGTTTTTT. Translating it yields CASSNDRNEKLFF.

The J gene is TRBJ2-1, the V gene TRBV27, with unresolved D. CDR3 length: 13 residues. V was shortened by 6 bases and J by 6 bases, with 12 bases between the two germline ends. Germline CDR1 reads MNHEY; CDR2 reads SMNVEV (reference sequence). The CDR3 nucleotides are TGTGCCAGCAGACCGTTGGTGGGCAATGAGCAGTTCTTC. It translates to CASRPLVGNEQFF.

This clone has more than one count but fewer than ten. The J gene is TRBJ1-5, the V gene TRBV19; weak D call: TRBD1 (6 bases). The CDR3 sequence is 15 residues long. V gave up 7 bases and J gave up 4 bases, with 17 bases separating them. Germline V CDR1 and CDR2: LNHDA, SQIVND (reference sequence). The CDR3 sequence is CASNSGTPLNQPQHF. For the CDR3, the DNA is TGTGCCAGTAACTCCGGGACACCGCTTAATCAGCCCCAGCATTTT.

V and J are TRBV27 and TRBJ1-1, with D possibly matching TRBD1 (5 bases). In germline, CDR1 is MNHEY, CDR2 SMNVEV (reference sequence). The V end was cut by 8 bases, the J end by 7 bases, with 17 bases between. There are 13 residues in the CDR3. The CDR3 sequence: CASYGAGTFEAFF. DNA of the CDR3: TGTGCCAGCTACGGGGCAGGCACCTTTGAAGCTTTCTTT.